The T cell receptor beta chain under discussion was sequenced for a study of blood T cell repertoires in COVID-19. The germline V gene encodes CDR1 MDHEN and CDR2 SYDVKM. Losses at the gene ends were 2 bases for V and 4 bases for J; bases not matched to a gene: 5. The CDR3 is 15 residues long. Original data processing: Amplification with reference gene primers provided the estimates of nucleated cell counts. Generated by immunoSEQ multiplex PCR, the TCRdb table keeps only in-frame clones and is missing some. V and J calls and clone size are given by that table; D and trimming were obtained from the DNA. The table lists 250,000 to 300,000 clones, under 90% of them singletons, with roughly 2.8% in the top ten.

The specimen was PBMCs or T cells enriched from blood (not recorded which). The chain combines TRBV28 with TRBJ2-7; 10 positions match TRBD1. The sequence was obtained from a woman between 50 and 59 years old who had been exposed to COVID-19. CDR3 sequence (DNA): TGTGCCAGCAGTTTAAAACCGGGACAGGGGTACGAGCAGTACTTC. Protein sequence: CASSLKPGQGYEQYF.